This T cell receptor beta chain emerged from a study of control samples from healthy donors and cancer patients. Some clones are missing from TCRdb's copy, which holds only in-frame ones; the method was immunoSEQ multiplex PCR. This repertoire shows roughly 130,000 clones, 90% found once; its top ten account for more than 2%. The junction had 3 bases not matched to a gene; V was cut back by 0 bases and J by 3 bases. CDR1 and CDR2 from the germline V gene are SGHDN and FVKESK. The CDR3 length is 15 residues. What was sequenced was blood. The genes are TRBV14 and TRBJ1-2; 8 bases are shared with TRBD1. The receptor comes from a man aged 18 to 29 in good health. CDR3 region: CASSQDGTGYYGYTF. The DNA of the CDR3 is TGTGCCAGCAGCCAAGATGGGACAGGATACTATGGCTACACCTTC.